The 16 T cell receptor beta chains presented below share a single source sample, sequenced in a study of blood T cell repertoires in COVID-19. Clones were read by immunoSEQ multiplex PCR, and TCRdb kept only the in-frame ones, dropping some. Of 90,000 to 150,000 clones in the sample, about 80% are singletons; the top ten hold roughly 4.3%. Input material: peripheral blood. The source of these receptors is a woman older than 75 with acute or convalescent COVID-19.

CDR3 residues: CASSSSRSGVEAGELFF. The CDR3 DNA reads as TGTGCCAGCAGCTCCTCTCGGTCAGGGGTGGAGGCCGGGGAGCTGTTTTTT. The chain has TRBV5-4 and TRBJ2-2; possible D gene TRBD1, 6 bases. The V and J ends lost 3 bases and 6 bases respectively, with 21 bases between them. CDR3 length equals 17 residues. Germline assignment: CDR1 SGHNT and CDR2 YYREEE (reference sequence).

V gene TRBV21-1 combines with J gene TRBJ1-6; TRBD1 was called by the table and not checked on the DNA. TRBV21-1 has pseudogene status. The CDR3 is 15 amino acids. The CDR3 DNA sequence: TGTGCCAGCAGCAAAGTCCAGAAGAATAATTCACCCCTCCACTTT. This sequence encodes CASSKVQKNNSPLHF.

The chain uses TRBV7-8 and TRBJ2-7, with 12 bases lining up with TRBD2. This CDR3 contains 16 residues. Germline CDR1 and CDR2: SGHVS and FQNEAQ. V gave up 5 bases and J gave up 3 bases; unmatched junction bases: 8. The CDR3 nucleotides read TGTGCCAGCAGCCTCCGGGCTAGCGGGGGGGTCTACGAGCAGTACTTC. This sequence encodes CASSLRASGGVYEQYF. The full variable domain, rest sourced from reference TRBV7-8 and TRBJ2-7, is GAGVSQSPRYKVAKRGQDVALRCDPISGHVSLFWYQQALGQGPEFLTYFQNEAQLDKSGLPSDRFFAERPEGSVSTLKIQRTQQEDSAVYLCASSLRASGGVYEQYFGPGTRLTVT.

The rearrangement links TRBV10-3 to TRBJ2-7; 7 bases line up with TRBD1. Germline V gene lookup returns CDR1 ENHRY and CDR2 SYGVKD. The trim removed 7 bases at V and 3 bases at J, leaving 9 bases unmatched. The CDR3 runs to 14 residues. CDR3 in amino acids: CAIMPGTAGYEQYF. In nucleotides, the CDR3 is TGTGCCATCATGCCCGGGACAGCCGGCTACGAGCAGTACTTC.

The CDR3 sequence is CASIGTGGSNSPLHF. In nucleotides, the CDR3 is TGTGCCAGTATTGGGACAGGCGGAAGTAATTCACCCCTCCACTTT. The chain links TRBV2 to TRBJ1-6; 8 bases align to TRBD1. There are 15 residues in the CDR3. With 9 bases clipped from V and 6 bases from J, the junction kept 10 bases outside the gene matches. Germline V CDR1 and CDR2: SNHLY, FYNNEI.

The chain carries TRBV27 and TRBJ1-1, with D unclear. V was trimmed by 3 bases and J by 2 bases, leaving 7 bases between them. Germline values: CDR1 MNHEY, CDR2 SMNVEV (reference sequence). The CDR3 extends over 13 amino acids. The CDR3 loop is CASSFDTNTEAFF. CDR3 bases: TGTGCCAGCAGTTTTGACACAAACACTGAAGCTTTCTTT.

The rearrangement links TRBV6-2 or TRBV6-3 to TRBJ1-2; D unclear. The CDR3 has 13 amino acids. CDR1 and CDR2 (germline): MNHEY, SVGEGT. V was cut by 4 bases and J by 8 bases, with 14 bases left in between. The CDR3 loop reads CASSSTPAGGYTF. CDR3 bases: TGTGCCAGCAGTTCTACCCCGGCGGGCGGCTACACCTTC.

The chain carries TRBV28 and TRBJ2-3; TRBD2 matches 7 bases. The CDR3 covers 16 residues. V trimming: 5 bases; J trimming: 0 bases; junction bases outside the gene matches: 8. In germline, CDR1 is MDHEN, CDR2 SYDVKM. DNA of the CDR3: TGTGCCAGCAGTCCGGAGCGGGGACTTAGCACAGATACGCAGTATTTT. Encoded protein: CASSPERGLSTDTQYF.

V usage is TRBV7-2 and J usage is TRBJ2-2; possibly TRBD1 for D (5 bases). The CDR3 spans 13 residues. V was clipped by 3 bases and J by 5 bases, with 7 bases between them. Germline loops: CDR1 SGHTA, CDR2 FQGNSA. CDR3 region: CASSFAGTGELFF. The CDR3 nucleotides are TGTGCCAGCAGCTTCGCAGGGACCGGGGAGCTGTTTTTT.

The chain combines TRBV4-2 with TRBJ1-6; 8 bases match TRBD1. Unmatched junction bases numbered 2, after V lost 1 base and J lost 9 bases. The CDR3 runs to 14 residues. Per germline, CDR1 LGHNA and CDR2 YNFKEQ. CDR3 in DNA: TGTGCCAGCAGCCAAGGGCAGGGGGCTTCACCCCTCCACTTT. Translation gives CASSQGQGASPLHF.

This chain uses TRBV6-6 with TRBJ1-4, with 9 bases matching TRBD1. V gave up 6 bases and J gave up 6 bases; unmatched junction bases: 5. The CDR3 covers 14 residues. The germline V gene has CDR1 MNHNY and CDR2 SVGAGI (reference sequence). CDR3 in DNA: TGTGCCAGCAGACCGGGACAGGGTCATGAAAAACTGTTTTTT. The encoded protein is CASRPGQGHEKLFF.

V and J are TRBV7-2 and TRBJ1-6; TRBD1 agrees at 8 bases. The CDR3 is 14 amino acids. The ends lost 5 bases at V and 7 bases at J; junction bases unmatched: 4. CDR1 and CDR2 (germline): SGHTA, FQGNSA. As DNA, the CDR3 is TGTGCCAGCAGCCCGAGGGACAGGAATTCACCCCTCCACTTT. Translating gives CASSPRDRNSPLHF.

The CDR3 loop reads CASSPPSGEAGGYGYTF. DNA for the CDR3: TGTGCCAGCAGCCCCCCCTCCGGGGAGGCCGGAGGGTATGGCTACACCTTC. The J gene is TRBJ1-2, the V gene TRBV4-2; D not resolved. This CDR3 spans 17 amino acids. Germline-derived CDR1 and CDR2 are LGHNA and YNFKEQ. The ends were cut back, 4 bases at V and 5 bases at J, with 23 bases in the middle.

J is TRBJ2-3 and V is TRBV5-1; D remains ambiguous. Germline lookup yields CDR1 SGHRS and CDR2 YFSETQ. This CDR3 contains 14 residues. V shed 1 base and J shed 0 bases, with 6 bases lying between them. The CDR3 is CASSLTGSTDTQYF. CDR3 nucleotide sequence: TGCGCCAGCAGCTTGACCGGGAGCACAGATACGCAGTATTTT.

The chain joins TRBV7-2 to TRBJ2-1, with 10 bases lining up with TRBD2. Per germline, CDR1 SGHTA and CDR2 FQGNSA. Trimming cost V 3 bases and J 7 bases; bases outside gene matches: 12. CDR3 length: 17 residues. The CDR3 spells CASSFLAGAPFGNEQFF. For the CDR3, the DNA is TGTGCCAGCAGCTTCCTAGCGGGGGCCCCTTTTGGAAATGAGCAGTTCTTC.

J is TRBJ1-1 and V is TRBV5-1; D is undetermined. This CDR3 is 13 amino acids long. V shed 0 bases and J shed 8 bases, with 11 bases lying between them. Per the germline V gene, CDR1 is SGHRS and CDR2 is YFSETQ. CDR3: CASSLGGSTEAFF. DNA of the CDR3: TGCGCCAGCAGCTTGGGTGGCAGTACGGAAGCTTTCTTT.